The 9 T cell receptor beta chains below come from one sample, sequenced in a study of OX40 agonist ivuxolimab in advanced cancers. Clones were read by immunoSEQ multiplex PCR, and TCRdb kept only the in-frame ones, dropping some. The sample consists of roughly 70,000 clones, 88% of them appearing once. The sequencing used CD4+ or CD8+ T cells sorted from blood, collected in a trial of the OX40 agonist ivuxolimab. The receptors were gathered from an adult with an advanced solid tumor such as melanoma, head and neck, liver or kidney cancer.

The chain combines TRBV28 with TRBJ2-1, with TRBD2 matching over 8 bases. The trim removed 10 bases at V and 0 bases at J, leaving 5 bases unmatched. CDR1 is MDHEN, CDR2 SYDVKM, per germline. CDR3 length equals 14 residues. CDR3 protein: CATQRESSYNEQFF. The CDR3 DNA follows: TGTGCCACCCAGCGGGAGAGCTCCTACAATGAGCAGTTCTTC.

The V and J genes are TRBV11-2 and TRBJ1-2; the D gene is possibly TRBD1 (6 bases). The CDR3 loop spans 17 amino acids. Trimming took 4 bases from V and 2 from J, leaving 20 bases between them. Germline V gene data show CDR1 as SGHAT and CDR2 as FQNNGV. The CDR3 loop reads CASSSETGGGRNYGYTF. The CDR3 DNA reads TGTGCCAGCAGCTCCGAGACAGGAGGTGGCCGCAACTATGGCTACACCTTC. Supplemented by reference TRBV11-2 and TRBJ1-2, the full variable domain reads EAGVAQSPRYKIIEKRQSVAFWCNPISGHATLYWYQQILGQGPKLLIQFQNNGVVDDSQLPKDRFSAERLKGVDSTLKIQPAKLEDSAVYLCASSSETGGGRNYGYTFGSGTRLTVV.

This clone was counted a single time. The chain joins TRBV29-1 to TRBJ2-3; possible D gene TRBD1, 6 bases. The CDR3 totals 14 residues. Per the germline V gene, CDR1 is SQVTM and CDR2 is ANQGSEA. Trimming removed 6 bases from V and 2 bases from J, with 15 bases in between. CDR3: CSVNRDQSTDTQYF. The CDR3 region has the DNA TGCAGCGTGAACAGGGACCAATCCACAGATACGCAGTATTTT.

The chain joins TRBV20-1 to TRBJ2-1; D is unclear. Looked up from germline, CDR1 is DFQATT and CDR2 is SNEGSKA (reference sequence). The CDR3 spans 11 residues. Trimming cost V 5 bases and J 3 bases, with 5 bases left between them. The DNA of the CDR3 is TGCAGTGCTCCTTACTACAATGAGCAGTTCTTC. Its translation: CSAPYYNEQFF.

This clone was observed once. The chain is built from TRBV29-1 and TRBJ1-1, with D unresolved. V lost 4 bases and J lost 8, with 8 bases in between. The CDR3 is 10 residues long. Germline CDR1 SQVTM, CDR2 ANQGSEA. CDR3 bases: TGCAGCGTTGGGGAAATAGAAGCTTTCTTT. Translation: CSVGEIEAFF.

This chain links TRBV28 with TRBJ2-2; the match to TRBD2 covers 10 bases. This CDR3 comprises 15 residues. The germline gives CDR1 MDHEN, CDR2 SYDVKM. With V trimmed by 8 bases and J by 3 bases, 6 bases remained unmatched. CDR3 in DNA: TGTGCCAGCTTCCCTAGCGGGAGAGACACCGGGGAGCTGTTTTTT. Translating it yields CASFPSGRDTGELFF.

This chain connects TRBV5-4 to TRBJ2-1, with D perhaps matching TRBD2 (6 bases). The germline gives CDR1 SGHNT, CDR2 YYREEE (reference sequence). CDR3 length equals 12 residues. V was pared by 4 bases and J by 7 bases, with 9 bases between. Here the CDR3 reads CASSGDWNEQFF. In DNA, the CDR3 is TGTGCCAGCAGCGGGGACTGGAATGAGCAGTTCTTC.

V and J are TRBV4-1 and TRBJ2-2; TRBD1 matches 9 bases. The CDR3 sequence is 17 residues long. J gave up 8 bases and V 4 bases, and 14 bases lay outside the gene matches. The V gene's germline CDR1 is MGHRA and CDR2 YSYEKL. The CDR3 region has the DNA TGCGCCAGCAGCCGGGGATTCCCGGGACAGGGTTTGGGGGAGCTGTTTTTT. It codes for CASSRGFPGQGLGELFF.

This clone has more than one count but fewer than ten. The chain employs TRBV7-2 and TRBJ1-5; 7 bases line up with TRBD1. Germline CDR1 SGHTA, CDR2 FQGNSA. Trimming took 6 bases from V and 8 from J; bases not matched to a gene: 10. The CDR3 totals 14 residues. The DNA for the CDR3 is TGTGCCAGCAGTCTTGGGACAGCCCCAAAGCCCCAGCATTTT. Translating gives CASSLGTAPKPQHF. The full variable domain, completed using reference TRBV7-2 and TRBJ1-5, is GAGVSQSPSNKVTEKGKDVELRCDPISGHTALYWYRQSLGQGLEFLIYFQGNSAPDKSGLPSDRFSAERTGGSVSTLTIQRTQQEDSAVYLCASSLGTAPKPQHFGDGTRLSIL.